This is a list of T cell receptor beta chains from one sample in a study of cytomegalovirus exposure and HLA in healthy donors. Generated by immunoSEQ multiplex PCR, the TCRdb table keeps only in-frame clones and is missing some. The table lists 130,000 or so clones, more than 65% of them singletons, with about 3% in the top ten. The sample taken for sequencing was PBMCs. These receptors were collected from a woman under 30 in good health and CMV-seropositive. The CDR3 runs from the conserved cysteine through the conserved F or W. D genes are given only for firm matches. The size entry is marked missing in some rows and otherwise reads once, few, many or a size class.

>TRBJ2-7|TRBV5-1|once|TRBD1
CASSFGTGSYEQYF
TGCGCCAGCAGCTTCGGGACAGGTTCCTACGAGCAGTACTTC
>TRBJ1-3|TRBV5-1|.|TRBD1
CASSPQGTGSPGNTIYF
TGCGCCAGCAGCCCTCAAGGGACAGGGAGTCCCGGAAACACCATATATTTT
>TRBJ2-1|TRBV4-1|.|TRBD2
CASSRETSGGAIYNEQFF
TGCGCCAGCAGCCGTGAGACTAGCGGGGGGGCTATATACAATGAGCAGTTCTTC
>TRBJ2-2|TRBV9|few|TRBD1
CASETGHTGELFF
TGTGCCAGTGAGACAGGGCACACCGGGGAGCTGTTTTTT
>TRBJ2-2|TRBV9|.|.
CASSPTNTGELFF
TGTGCCAGCAGCCCAACAAACACCGGGGAGCTGTTTTTT
>TRBJ2-1|TRBV4-1|few|.
CASSPGSGGPHHEQFF
TGCGCCAGCAGCCCTGGTTCGGGGGGCCCACACCATGAGCAGTTCTTC
>TRBJ1-2|TRBV5-4|.|.
CASSSPDKGYTF
TGTGCCAGCAGTTCCCCCGACAAAGGCTACACCTTC
>TRBJ2-6|TRBV5-1|.|.
CASSLVVGSGANVLTF
TGCGCCAGCAGCTTGGTAGTCGGCTCTGGGGCCAACGTCCTGACTTTC
>TRBJ2-3|TRBV9|.|.
CASSPDGSSTDTQYF
TGTGCCAGCAGCCCAGACGGGTCTAGCACAGATACGCAGTATTTT
>TRBJ1-5|TRBV27|.|.
CASSLDGAGDQPQHF
TGTGCCAGCAGTTTGGATGGGGCGGGGGATCAGCCCCAGCATTTT
>TRBJ1-5|TRBV28|.|.
CASSLTSPGQPQHF
TGTGCCAGCAGTCTAACATCCCCAGGACAGCCCCAGCATTTT
>TRBJ1-1|TRBV2|.|.
CASRANTGNTEAFF
TGTGCCAGCAGAGCCAATACAGGGAACACTGAAGCTTTCTTT
>TRBJ2-7|TRBV6-1|.|TRBD1
CASSEGQGPGYEQYF
TGTGCCAGCAGTGAAGGACAGGGACCGGGGTACGAGCAGTACTTC
>TRBJ1-5|TRBV7-9|.|TRBD1
CASSRTGGYDQPQHF
TGTGCCAGCAGCAGGACAGGGGGATACGATCAGCCCCAGCATTTT
>TRBJ2-1|TRBV5-1|.|.
CASSLQVNEQFF
TGCGCCAGCAGCTTGCAGGTCAATGAGCAGTTCTTC
>TRBJ2-7|TRBV10-2|.|TRBD2
CASSDSGGAGEQYF
TGCGCCAGCAGCGATAGCGGGGGGGCGGGAGAGCAGTACTTC
>TRBJ1-2|TRBV28|.|TRBD1
CASSLSQGTYTF
TGTGCCAGCAGTTTATCACAGGGGACCTACACCTTC
>TRBJ2-3|TRBV28|.|.
CASSLSATDTQYF
TGTGCCAGCAGTTTAAGCGCGACAGATACGCAGTATTTT